Detailed here is one T cell receptor (beta chain). Its antigen is not identified. This entry comes from a study of blood T cells in healthy people across ages. General study results and limits: Across the age range, TCR beta diversity per million T cells fell in a roughly linear way. Greater diversity and more naive CD4+ cells were seen in long-lived donors than in aged donors.

Trimming took off 6 bases at V and 1 base at J, with 4 bases between the two ends. Germline V gene data show CDR1 as ENHRY and CDR2 as SYGVKD. This CDR3 has 13 residues. A second roughly 6 to 11 cycle PCR used barcoded and J-beta primers. MiXCR was run by TCRdb on the 5' RACE reads, yielding one entry per CDR3 protein. The data show about 570,000 distinct CDR3 sequences, with 25% to 30% seen just once and about a fifth held by the top ten. The chain recombines TRBV10-3 with TRBJ2-6; D not certain. Sequencing was done on a sample of blood. The TCR sequence derives from a woman between 70 and 85 years old in good health. This chain's CDR3 is CAISGSGANVLTF. The CDR3, as DNA: TGTGCCATCAGCGGGTCTGGGGCCAACGTCCTGACTTTC.